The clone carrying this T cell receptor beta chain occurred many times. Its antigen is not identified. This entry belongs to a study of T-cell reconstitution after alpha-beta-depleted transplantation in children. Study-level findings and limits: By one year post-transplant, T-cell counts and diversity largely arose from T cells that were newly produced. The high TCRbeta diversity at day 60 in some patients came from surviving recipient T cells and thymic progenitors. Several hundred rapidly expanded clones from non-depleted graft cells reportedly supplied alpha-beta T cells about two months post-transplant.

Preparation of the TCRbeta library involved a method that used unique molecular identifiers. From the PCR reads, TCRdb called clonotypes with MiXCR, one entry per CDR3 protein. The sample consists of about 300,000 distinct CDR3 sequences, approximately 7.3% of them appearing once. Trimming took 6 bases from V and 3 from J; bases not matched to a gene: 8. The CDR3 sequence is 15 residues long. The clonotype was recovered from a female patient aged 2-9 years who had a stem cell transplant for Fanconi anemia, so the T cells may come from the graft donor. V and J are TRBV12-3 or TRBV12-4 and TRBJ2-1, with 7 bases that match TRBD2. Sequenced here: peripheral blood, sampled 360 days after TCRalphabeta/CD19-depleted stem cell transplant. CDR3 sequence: CASSPSGTLYNEQFF. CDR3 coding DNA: TGTGCCAGCAGCCCAAGCGGGACCCTCTACAATGAGCAGTTCTTC.